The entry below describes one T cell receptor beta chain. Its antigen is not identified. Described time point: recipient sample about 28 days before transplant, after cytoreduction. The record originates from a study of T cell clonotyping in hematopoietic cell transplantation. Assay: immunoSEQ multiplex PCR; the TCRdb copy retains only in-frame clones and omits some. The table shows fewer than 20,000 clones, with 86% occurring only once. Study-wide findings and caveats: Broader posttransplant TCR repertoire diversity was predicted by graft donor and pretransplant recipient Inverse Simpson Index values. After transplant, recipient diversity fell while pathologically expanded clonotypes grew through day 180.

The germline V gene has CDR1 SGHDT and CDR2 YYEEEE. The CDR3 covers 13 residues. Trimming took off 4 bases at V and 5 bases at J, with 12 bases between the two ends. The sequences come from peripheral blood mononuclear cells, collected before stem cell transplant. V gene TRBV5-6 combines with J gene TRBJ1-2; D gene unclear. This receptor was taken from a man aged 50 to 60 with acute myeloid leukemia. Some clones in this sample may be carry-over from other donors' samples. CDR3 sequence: CASSLSRVYGYTF. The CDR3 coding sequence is TGTGCCAGCAGCCTATCAAGGGTTTATGGCTACACCTTC.